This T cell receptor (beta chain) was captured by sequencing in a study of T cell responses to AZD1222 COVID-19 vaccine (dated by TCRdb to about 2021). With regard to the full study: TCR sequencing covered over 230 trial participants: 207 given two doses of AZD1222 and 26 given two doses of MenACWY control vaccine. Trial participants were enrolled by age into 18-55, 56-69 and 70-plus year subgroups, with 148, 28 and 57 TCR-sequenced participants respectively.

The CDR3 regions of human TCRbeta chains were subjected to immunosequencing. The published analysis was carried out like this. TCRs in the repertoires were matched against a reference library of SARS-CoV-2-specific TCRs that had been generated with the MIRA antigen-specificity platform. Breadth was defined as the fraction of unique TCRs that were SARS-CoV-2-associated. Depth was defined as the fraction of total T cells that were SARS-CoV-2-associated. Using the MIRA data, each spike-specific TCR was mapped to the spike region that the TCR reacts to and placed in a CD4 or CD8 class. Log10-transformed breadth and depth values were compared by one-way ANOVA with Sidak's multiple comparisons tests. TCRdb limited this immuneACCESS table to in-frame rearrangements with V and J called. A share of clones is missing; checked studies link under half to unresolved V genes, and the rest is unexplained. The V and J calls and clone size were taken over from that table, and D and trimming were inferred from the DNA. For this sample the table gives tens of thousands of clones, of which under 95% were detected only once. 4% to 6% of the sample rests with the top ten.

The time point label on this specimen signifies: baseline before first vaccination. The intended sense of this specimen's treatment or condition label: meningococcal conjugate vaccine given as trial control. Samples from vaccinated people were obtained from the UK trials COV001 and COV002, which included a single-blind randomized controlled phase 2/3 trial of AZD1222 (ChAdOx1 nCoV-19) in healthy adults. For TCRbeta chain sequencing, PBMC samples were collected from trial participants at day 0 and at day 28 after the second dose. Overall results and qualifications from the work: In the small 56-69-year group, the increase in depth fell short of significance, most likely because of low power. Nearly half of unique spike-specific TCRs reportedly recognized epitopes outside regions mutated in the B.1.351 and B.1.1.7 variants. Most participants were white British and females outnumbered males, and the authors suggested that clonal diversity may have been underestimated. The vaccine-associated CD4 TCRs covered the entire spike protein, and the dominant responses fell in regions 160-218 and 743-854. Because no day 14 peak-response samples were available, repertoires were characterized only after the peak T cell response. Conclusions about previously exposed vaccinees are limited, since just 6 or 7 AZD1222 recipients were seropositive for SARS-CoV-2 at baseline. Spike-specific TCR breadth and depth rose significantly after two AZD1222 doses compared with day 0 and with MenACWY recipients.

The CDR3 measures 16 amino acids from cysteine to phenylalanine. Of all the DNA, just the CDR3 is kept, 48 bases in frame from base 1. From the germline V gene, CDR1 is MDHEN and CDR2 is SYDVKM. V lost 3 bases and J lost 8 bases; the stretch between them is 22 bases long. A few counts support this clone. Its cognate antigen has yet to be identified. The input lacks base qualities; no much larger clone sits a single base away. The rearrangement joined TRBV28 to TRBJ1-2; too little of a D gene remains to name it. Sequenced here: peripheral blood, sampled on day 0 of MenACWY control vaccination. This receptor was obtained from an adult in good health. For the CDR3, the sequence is CASSLEGFKSLAGYTF. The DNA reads TGTGCCAGCAGTTTGGAGGGTTTCAAATCATTAGCGGGCTACACCTTC.